This TCR beta chain was observed in a study of radiotherapy plus CTLA-4 blockade in lung cancer. Focal radiation was given together with CTLA-4 blockade (ipilimumab) to patients with chemo-refractory metastatic non-small-cell lung cancer. Remarks on this clone: What it recognizes is unknown.

CDR3 length: 14 amino acids. Trimming removed 3 bases at V and 8 bases at J, with 13 bases between. The germline gives CDR1 MNHEY, CDR2 SMNVEV (reference sequence). Measured with immunoSEQ multiplex PCR; TCRdb has only the in-frame clones, and not every one. The sample has tens of thousands of clones, 75% to 90% seen once. Study-wide points: In blood, TCR clones derived from the tumor expanded after radiotherapy plus ipilimumab. Early shifts in blood T cell clones, with interferon-beta, reportedly predicted response best.

V gene TRBV27 combines with J gene TRBJ1-4; TRBD1 is a possible D gene (5 bases). The specimen was peripheral blood, collected from a patient treated with radiotherapy plus ipilimumab. The sequence was collected from a human donor with non-small cell lung cancer who had a partial response to radiotherapy plus ipilimumab. This CDR3 is CASSFRQGREKLFF. CDR3 DNA sequence: TGTGCCAGCAGTTTCCGGCAGGGAAGAGAAAAACTGTTTTTT.